Listed below are T cell receptor beta chains from one sample, sequenced in a study of OX40 agonist ivuxolimab in advanced cancers. Generated by immunoSEQ multiplex PCR, the TCRdb table keeps only in-frame clones and is missing some. This sample has tens of thousands of clones, with roughly 83% found just once. The starting material was CD4+ or CD8+ T cells sorted from blood, obtained in a trial of the OX40 agonist ivuxolimab. Every receptor here comes from an adult with an advanced solid tumor such as melanoma, head and neck, liver or kidney cancer. The CDR3 runs from the conserved cysteine through the conserved F or W. The D gene is left open where the match is weak. Rows may omit the clone size; those that give it use once, few, many or a size class.

>TRBD1|TRBJ1-1|.|TRBV6-1
TGTGCCAGCAGTGGCGACAGGGCGAACACTGAAGCTTTCTTT
CASSGDRANTEAFF
>TRBD2|TRBJ2-5|once|TRBV7-7
TGTGCCAGCAGCTTAGCGCTAAGCGGGGGGGCCTATGAGACCCAGTACTTC
CASSLALSGGAYETQYF
>TRBD1|TRBJ1-1|.|TRBV5-1
TGCGCCAGCAGCTTGGGGACAGGGGACACTGAAGCTTTCTTT
CASSLGTGDTEAFF
>.|TRBJ1-2|few|TRBV4-1
TGCGCCAGCAGCCAGGGGTGGTCGGTGGAGGGCTACACCTTC
CASSQGWSVEGYTF
>.|TRBJ2-1|.|TRBV7-9
TGTGCCAGCAGCGAGGGCGGGTTCGATGAGCAGTTCTTC
CASSEGGFDEQFF
>TRBD1|TRBJ1-1|.|TRBV2
TGTGCCAGCAAATGGACAGGGAGCGACACTGAAGCTTTCTTT
CASKWTGSDTEAFF
>TRBD2|TRBJ2-5|.|TRBV27
TGTGCCAGCAGTTCTACCGGGACTAGCGGGACCCAGTACTTC
CASSSTGTSGTQYF
>.|TRBJ1-1|few|TRBV11-2
TGTGCCAGCAGCCGAAGGGGGATGAACACTGAAGCTTTCTTT
CASSRRGMNTEAFF
>.|TRBJ2-5|.|TRBV6-1
TGTGCCAGCAGTGCCCAACCCCCCGGTCGTATACAAGAGACCCAGTACTTC
CASSAQPPGRIQETQYF
>TRBD1|TRBJ1-2|.|TRBV11-2
TGTGCCAGCAGCTCAAACCGGGACAGGGAAATGTACACCTTC
CASSSNRDREMYTF
>TRBD2|TRBJ2-1|.|TRBV28
TGTGCCAGCAGTGCCCAGCGCGCGGGGGGAATCTATGAGCAGTTCTTC
CASSAQRAGGIYEQFF
>TRBD1|TRBJ2-7|few|TRBV30
TGTGCCTGGAGTCCCGGGACAGCGACTTACGAGCAGTACTTC
CAWSPGTATYEQYF
>TRBD2|TRBJ2-1|.|TRBV9
TGTGCCAGCAGCGTGCGGGGGTCTATTTACAATGAGCAGTTCTTC
CASSVRGSIYNEQFF
>TRBD2|TRBJ2-3|.|TRBV7-6
TGTGCCAGCAGCTTAGACTCGGCGGGGGTGCTCACAGATACGCAGTATTTT
CASSLDSAGVLTDTQYF
>.|TRBJ1-6|.|TRBV2
TGTGCCAGCAGTGCAGGGACATACCAAATCACCCTCCACTTT
CASSAGTYQITLHF
>.|TRBJ1-2|.|TRBV7-9
TGTGCCAGCAGCCTAACAGCGCTCTATGGCTACACCTTC
CASSLTALYGYTF
>.|TRBJ2-2|few|TRBV20-1
TGCAGTGCTACTAGCACCGGGGAGCTGTTTTTT
CSATSTGELFF
>.|TRBJ2-1|.|TRBV6-1
TGTGCCAGCAGTGAAATGGGGGGCCGAGGGCAGTTCTTC
CASSEMGGRGQFF
>.|TRBJ2-7|.|TRBV28
TGTGCCAGCAGTTTACGACAGCAAGTCTACGAGCAGTACTTC
CASSLRQQVYEQYF
>TRBD1|TRBJ1-2|.|TRBV25-1
TGTGCCAGCAGTGGCGTAACAGGGGAAAACTATGGCTACACCTTC
CASSGVTGENYGYTF
>.|TRBJ2-5|.|TRBV12-5
TGTGCTAGTGGGACAGCTTTTCAAGAGACCCAGTACTTC
CASGTAFQETQYF
>.|TRBJ1-5|.|TRBV30
TGTGCCGCAAAATACAGCGGCTCCCTCAATCAGCCCCAGCATTTT
CAAKYSGSLNQPQHF
>.|TRBJ1-1|.|TRBV18
TGTGCCAGCTCACCAGGTAACACTGAAGCTTTCTTT
CASSPGNTEAFF
>TRBD1|TRBJ2-7|.|TRBV19
TGTGCCAGTAGTGGGCCGGGGACAGGGAACTACGAGCAGTACTTC
CASSGPGTGNYEQYF
>.|TRBJ2-1|.|TRBV4-2
TGTGCCAGCAGCCAAGACTCCGCAGGGTACAATGAGCAGTTCTTC
CASSQDSAGYNEQFF